A single sample is the source of the 13 T cell receptor beta chains below, sequenced in a study of blood T cells in healthy people across ages (dated by TCRdb to between 2014 and 2017). Library construction relied on 5' RACE. For sequencing, an Illumina HiSeq 2500 was employed. A second PCR of about 7 to 12 cycles was performed with a sample-barcoded 5' primer and a J-beta primer mix. TCRdb reprocessing: public reads trimmed at Q25 with fastp, clones called with MiXCR, in-frame beta chains kept. Under each unique CDR3 protein, matching rows form one entry showing the most common genes and DNA. The sample includes 1 million or so distinct CDR3 sequences, with 40% to 50% observed a single time. The ten largest account for over 15% of the sample. Sequencing used blood. These receptor sequences come from a woman in her fifties or sixties in good health.

This chain joins TRBV20-1 and TRBJ2-2, with 8 positions matching TRBD1. The CDR3 is made up of 14 amino acids. J was trimmed by 4 bases and V by 6 bases; bases with no gene match: 7. Germline V gene data show CDR1 as DFQATT and CDR2 as SNEGSKA (reference sequence). The CDR3 nucleotides are TGCAGTGCGGTCGACAGGGGTGCCACCGGGGAGCTGTTTTTT. This codes for CSAVDRGATGELFF.

This clonotype came up a few times. The V call is TRBV5-5, the J call TRBJ1-2; a weak D match, TRBD1 (6 bases). Trimming shortened V by 4 bases and J by 1 base, and 14 bases separated the two germline ends. Germline values: CDR1 SGHKS, CDR2 YYEKEE (reference sequence). There are 15 residues in the CDR3. The CDR3 protein is CASSIAGQFNYGYTF. The CDR3 region has the DNA TGTGCCAGCAGCATCGCTGGACAGTTTAACTATGGCTACACCTTC.

This chain connects TRBV4-2 to TRBJ2-1; D not certain. Germline CDR1 LGHNA, CDR2 YNFKEQ. Trimming shortened V by 1 base and J by 7 bases, and 5 bases separated the two germline ends. CDR3 length: 12 residues. CDR3 coding DNA: TGTGCCAGCAGCCAAGTCCCTAATGAGCAGTTCTTC. Protein sequence: CASSQVPNEQFF.

With respect to this clonotype: The junction departs from germline at one end; a sequencing error may be responsible. V usage is TRBV5-1 and J usage is TRBJ2-7, with D maybe TRBD2 (6 bases). The CDR3 length is 15 residues. The germline CDR1 and CDR2 sequences are SGHRS and YFSETQ. CDR3: CPSSLGGSLSYEQYF. CDR3 in DNA: TGCCCCAGCAGCTTGGGAGGCAGCCTTTCCTACGAGCAGTACTTT.

This clonotype has only a few counts. The rearrangement uses TRBV5-1 and TRBJ2-5, with a possible D match to TRBD2 (6 bases). The germline gives CDR1 SGHRS, CDR2 YFSETQ. V was pared by 4 bases and J by 2 bases, with 12 bases between. This CDR3 contains 14 residues. CDR3 bases: TGCGCCAGCAGCCGTGGGACTTTACAAGAGACCCAGTACTTC. It specifies CASSRGTLQETQYF. Combining the CDR3 with reference TRBV5-1 and TRBJ2-5 gives the whole variable domain KAGVTQTPRYLIKTRGQQVTLSCSPISGHRSVSWYQQTPGQGLQFLFEYFSETQRNKGNFPGRFSGRQFSNSRSEMNVSTLELGDSALYLCASSRGTLQETQYFGPGTRLLVL.

The chain recombines TRBV29-1 with TRBJ2-4; 8 bases match TRBD2. The DNA end is more similar to TRBJ2-7, so the J call may be wrong. CDR1 and CDR2 from the germline V gene are SQVTM and ANQGSEA. The CDR3 has 12 amino acids. The CDR3: CSVREGLDEQYF. DNA of the CDR3: TGCAGCGTTCGGGAGGGCCTTGACGAGCAGTACTTC.

J is TRBJ2-6 and V is TRBV9; D might be TRBD1 (5 bases). This CDR3 comprises 16 residues. Trimming removed 5 bases from V and 1 base from J, with 13 bases in between. CDR1 is SGDLS and CDR2 is YYNGEE in the germline V gene. CDR3 loop: CASRVTAGSGANVLTF. The CDR3 DNA reads TGTGCCAGCAGAGTAACCGCAGGGTCTGGGGCCAACGTCCTGACTTTC.

This chain links TRBV28 with TRBJ2-4, with TRBD2 as a possible D gene (5 bases). Trimming shortened V by 3 bases and J by 8 bases, and 23 bases separated the two germline ends. The CDR3 extends over 17 amino acids. CDR1 is MDHEN and CDR2 is SYDVKM in the germline V gene. DNA of the CDR3: TGTGCCAGCAGTTTTAACCCCGATGCGGTAGCGAAACACATTCAGTACTTC. The encoded protein is CASSFNPDAVAKHIQYF.

The rearrangement links TRBV12-3 or TRBV12-4 to TRBJ2-7, with 8 bases fitting TRBD1. Trimming cost V 7 bases and J 0 bases; bases outside gene matches: 8. This CDR3 has 15 amino acids. CDR3 region: CASIYDRGPSYEQYF. The CDR3 nucleotides read TGTGCCAGCATCTACGACAGGGGCCCCTCCTACGAGCAGTACTTC.

The chain uses TRBV5-4 and TRBJ2-4; 7 bases line up with TRBD1. Trimming cost V 2 bases and J 0 bases; bases outside gene matches: 14. The CDR3 loop spans 19 amino acids. Per the germline V gene, CDR1 is SGHNT and CDR2 is YYREEE (reference sequence). The CDR3 is CASSFLWDSRGLAKNIQYF. DNA for the CDR3: TGTGCCAGCAGCTTTCTCTGGGACAGCAGGGGTCTAGCCAAAAACATTCAGTACTTC.

The gene calls are TRBV14 and TRBJ2-2; TRBD1 agrees at 10 bases. Per germline, CDR1 SGHDN and CDR2 FVKESK. The CDR3 length is 18 residues. V dropped 4 bases and J dropped 2; count of bases not matched to a gene: 10. CDR3 loop: CASSLFLGTGANTGELFF. The CDR3, as DNA: TGTGCCAGCAGCCTCTTCTTAGGGACAGGGGCCAACACCGGGGAGCTGTTTTTT.

DNA of the CDR3: TGTGCCAGCAGTCCAGGCGGGGTTGGTTCCGGGACCCAGTACTTC. This gives the protein CASSPGGVGSGTQYF. This rearrangement joins TRBV27 to TRBJ2-5; the D gene is possibly TRBD2 (6 bases). V gave up 5 bases and J gave up 7 bases, with 20 bases separating them. Germline CDR1 and CDR2: MNHEY and SMNVEV (reference sequence). The CDR3 spans 15 residues.

This sequence joins TRBV3-1 and TRBJ2-3, with D perhaps TRBD1 or TRBD2 (5 bases each). V shed 0 bases and J shed 4 bases, with 14 bases lying between them. This CDR3 region has 16 residues. CDR1 LGHDT and CDR2 YNNKEL come from the germline V gene (reference sequence). The chain's CDR3 is CASSQDDFVGADTQYF. CDR3 nucleotide sequence: TGTGCCAGCAGCCAAGACGACTTCGTGGGGGCAGATACGCAGTATTTT.